This TCR beta chain is from a study of cytomegalovirus exposure and HLA in healthy donors. Study-level information: Across under 450 genotyped donors, 65% to 90% landed in the Caucasian-associated ancestry cluster. Study-wide points: Excluded were some V segments that proved indistinguishable, including TRBV6-2 and TRBV6-3. Per a later analysis, about 18,000 TCR beta sequences showed association with HLA alleles at 0.05 false discovery rate.

Primers for the PCR totalled 60 Vbeta and 13 Jbeta. Sequencing used immunoSEQ multiplex PCR; TCRdb keeps in-frame clones, though not all of them. The sample holds more than 85,000 clones, roughly 70% seen once. V gave up 0 bases and J gave up 3 bases; unmatched junction bases: 6. CDR3 length equals 16 residues. Germline V gene sequence: CDR1 LGHNA, CDR2 YSLEER. A remark on this clone: The antigen is undetermined.

This rearrangement joins TRBV4-3 to TRBJ2-7, with TRBD2 matching over 9 bases. This clonotype originated in a woman between 18 and 30 years old in good health and CMV-seropositive. Sequencing was done on a sample of PBMCs. CDR3 region: CASSQDGTSGYYEQYF. The CDR3 coding sequence is TGCGCCAGCAGCCAAGATGGAACTAGCGGGTACTACGAGCAGTACTTC.